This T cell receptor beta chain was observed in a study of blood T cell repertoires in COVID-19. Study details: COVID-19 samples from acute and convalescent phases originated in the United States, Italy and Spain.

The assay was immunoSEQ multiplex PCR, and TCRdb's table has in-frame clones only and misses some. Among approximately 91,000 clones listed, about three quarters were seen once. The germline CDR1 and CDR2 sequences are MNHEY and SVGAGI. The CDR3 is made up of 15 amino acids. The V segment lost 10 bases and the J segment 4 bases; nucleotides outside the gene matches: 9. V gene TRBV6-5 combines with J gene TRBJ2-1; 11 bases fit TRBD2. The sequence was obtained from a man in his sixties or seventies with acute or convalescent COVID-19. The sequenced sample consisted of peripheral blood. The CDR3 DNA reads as TGTGCCACTCGCCCGGGACTAGCGGCGTACAATGAGCAGTTCTTC. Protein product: CATRPGLAAYNEQFF.